These T cell receptor beta chains were read from a single sample in a study of identical twins. MiXCR, run by TCRdb on the 5' RACE reads, gives a single entry per CDR3 protein. Among 450,000 or so distinct CDR3 sequences, over 12% were seen once, and the ten largest hold approximately 0.52%. These data were also reused for a study on yellow fever vaccine responses in identical twins.

Sequenced material: CD4+ T cells sorted from blood. These receptors were taken from a woman aged 18-29 years in good health. CDR3s include the opening cysteine and the closing phenylalanine or tryptophan. The order of the fields is J gene, clone size, V gene, CDR3 protein. Size is omitted from some rows. Given values are once, few, many or a class for expanded clones.

TRBJ2-1 few TRBV5-1 CASSLGGAGDNEQFF
TRBJ2-5 - TRBV6-5 CASSYSKTSGGQETQYF
TRBJ1-2 - TRBV14 CASSPQTHYGYTF
TRBJ2-4 many TRBV7-9 CASSPNKNIQYF
TRBJ1-5 - TRBV18 CASSNGGGRQPQHF
TRBJ2-1 few TRBV20-1 CSANLAGRLLNEQFF
TRBJ2-1 many TRBV29-1 CSVLQGNSYNEQFF
TRBJ2-5 few TRBV27 CASSLSSWETQYF
TRBJ2-3 - TRBV5-1 CASSLESGDTQYF
TRBJ2-7 - TRBV5-1 CASSLGPRAHEQYF
TRBJ2-1 - TRBV7-9 CASSRPGTRRDSEQFF
TRBJ2-7 few TRBV28 CASSLIGGALYEQYF
TRBJ2-2 few TRBV5-1 CASSLQGFTGELFF
TRBJ2-3 few TRBV12-3/TRBV12-4 CASTSRRGNTDTQYF
TRBJ2-3 - TRBV2 CASSEGGLSTDTQYF
TRBJ2-3 - TRBV29-1 CSVIGSAFLTDTQYF
TRBJ2-1 few TRBV3-1 CASSRGWERQFF
TRBJ2-1 many TRBV4-2 CASSQGLTGKEQFF
TRBJ1-5 few TRBV19 CASSIARGHQPQHF
TRBJ2-2 - TRBV21-1 CASSKPSGQGAGGELFF
TRBJ2-5 - TRBV25-1 CASSQAGTGVEETQYF
TRBJ1-3 - TRBV12-3/TRBV12-4 CASSFVGGADSGNTIYF
TRBJ2-7 few TRBV27 CASSTGFGYEQYF
TRBJ2-6 - TRBV2 CASSEEWVPGANVLTF
TRBJ2-7 few TRBV12-3/TRBV12-4 CASSLHGMPEQYF
TRBJ2-7 few TRBV16 CASSQSVSSYEQYF
TRBJ1-6 many TRBV4-3 CASSQDDRSSYNSPLHF
TRBJ2-5 - TRBV7-2 CASSIGLAGGQETQYF
TRBJ1-5 few TRBV20-1 CSARDSYRGNNQPQHF
TRBJ2-7 - TRBV7-2 CASSLGLAGDTYEQYF
TRBJ2-1 - TRBV15 CATSRELGGGRSSYNEQFF
TRBJ2-7 - TRBV5-1 CASSSTGLAGRYEQYF
TRBJ2-5 few TRBV5-1 CASSLERRYQETQYF
TRBJ1-2 many TRBV28 CASSLHGQGTSYGYTF
TRBJ1-5 - TRBV15 CATSRWDRGHQPQHF
TRBJ2-1 - TRBV29-1 CSVETAGNEQFF
TRBJ2-7 few TRBV7-9 CASSLDRGRDEQYF
TRBJ2-7 few TRBV27 CASNPRTLTAAYF
TRBJ2-5 few TRBV18 CASSPRLAEETQYF
TRBJ2-7 few TRBV27 CASSKGQVYEQYF
TRBJ1-4 few TRBV4-1 CASSQDRTVNEKLFF
TRBJ2-5 - TRBV2 CASSDWAETQYF
TRBJ2-1 few TRBV7-9 CASSPGTSPYNEQFF
TRBJ2-2 - TRBV5-1 CASSRDRGVNTGELFF
TRBJ2-2 few TRBV20-1 CSASPTKNTGELFF
TRBJ2-3 few TRBV12-3/TRBV12-4 CASSLGGRPTDTQYF
TRBJ2-1 - TRBV18 CASSPSGLAQYNEQFF
TRBJ2-1 - TRBV29-1 CSVEGIRSDRGNLPPNEQFF
TRBJ2-5 - TRBV25-1 CASGEGTGRLQETQYF